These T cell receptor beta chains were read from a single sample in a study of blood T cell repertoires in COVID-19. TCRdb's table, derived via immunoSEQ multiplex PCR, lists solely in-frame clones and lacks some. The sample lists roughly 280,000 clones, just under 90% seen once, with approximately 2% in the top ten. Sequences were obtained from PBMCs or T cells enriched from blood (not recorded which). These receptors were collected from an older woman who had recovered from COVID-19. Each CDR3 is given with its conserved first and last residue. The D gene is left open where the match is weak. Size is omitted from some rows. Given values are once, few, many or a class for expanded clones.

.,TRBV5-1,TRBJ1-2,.,CASSLGMSGTNYGYTF,TGCGCCAGCAGCTTGGGGATGAGCGGCACTAACTATGGCTACACCTTC
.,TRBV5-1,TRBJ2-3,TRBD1,CASSLRDARQGGTDTQYF,TGCGCCAGCAGCTTACGCGACGCTCGACAGGGTGGGACAGATACGCAGTATTTT
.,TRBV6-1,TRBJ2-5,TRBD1,CASSDRDRETQYF,TGTGCCAGCAGTGACCGGGACAGAGAGACCCAGTACTTC
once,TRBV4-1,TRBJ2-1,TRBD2,CASSQIPSSGGGEQFF,TGCGCCAGCAGCCAAATCCCGAGTAGCGGGGGAGGTGAGCAGTTCTTC
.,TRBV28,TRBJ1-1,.,CASSPPPDRPTEAFF,TGTGCCAGCAGTCCCCCACCCGACAGACCAACTGAAGCTTTCTTT
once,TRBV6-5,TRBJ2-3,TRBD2,CASCLAGGTDTQYF,TGTGCCAGCTGCCTAGCGGGGGGCACAGATACGCAGTATTTT
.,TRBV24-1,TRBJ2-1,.,CATSDPMGTGNEQFF,TGTGCCACCAGTGACCCTATGGGGACTGGCAATGAGCAGTTCTTC
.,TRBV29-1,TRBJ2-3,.,CSVPRRGFSDTQYF,TGCAGCGTCCCACGGAGGGGTTTTTCAGATACGCAGTATTTT
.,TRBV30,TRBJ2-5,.,CAWNHMDRQETQYF,TGTGCCTGGAACCATATGGACAGACAAGAGACCCAGTACTTC
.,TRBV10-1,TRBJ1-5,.,CATHRAYSNQPQHF,TGCGCCACCCACAGGGCATATAGCAATCAGCCCCAGCATTTT
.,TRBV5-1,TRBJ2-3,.,CASSLQGSDTQYF,TGCGCCAGCTCACTTCAGGGGTCAGATACGCAGTATTTT
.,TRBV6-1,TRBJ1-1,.,CASSEGFEGTEAFF,TGTGCCAGCAGTGAAGGCTTCGAGGGCACTGAAGCTTTCTTT
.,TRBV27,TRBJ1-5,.,CASGALSNQPQHF,TGTGCCAGCGGGGCATTAAGCAATCAGCCCCAGCATTTT
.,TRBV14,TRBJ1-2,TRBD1,CASSLITGDNYGYTF,TGTGCCAGCAGCCTCATTACAGGGGACAACTATGGCTACACCTTC
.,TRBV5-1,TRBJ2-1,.,CASSLSRAEVEQFF,TGCGCCAGCAGCTTGTCCAGGGCAGAGGTTGAGCAGTTCTTC
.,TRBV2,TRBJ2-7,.,CASSLSSYEQYF,TGTGCCAGCAGTCTAAGCTCCTACGAGCAGTACTTC
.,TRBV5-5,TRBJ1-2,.,CASSPRSGQFYGYTF,TGTGCCAGCAGCCCCCGATCCGGACAATTCTATGGCTACACCTTC
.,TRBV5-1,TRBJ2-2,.,CASSLSGNVYSGELFF,TGCGCCAGCAGCTTGTCCGGGAACGTGTATTCCGGGGAGCTGTTTTTT
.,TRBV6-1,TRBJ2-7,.,CASSEGGTTYEQYF,TGTGCCAGCAGTGAAGGAGGCACCACCTACGAGCAGTACTTC
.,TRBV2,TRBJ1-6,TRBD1,CASMTGYRNSPLHF,TGTGCCAGCATGACAGGGTATCGTAATTCGCCCCTCCACTTT
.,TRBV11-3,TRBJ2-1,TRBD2,CASSPMVGSGSRYEQFF,TGTGCCAGCAGCCCCATGGTTGGTAGCGGGAGTAGGTATGAGCAGTTCTTC
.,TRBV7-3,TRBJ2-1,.,CASSSDLSSYNEQFF,TGTGCCAGCAGCTCGGACTTGAGCTCCTACAATGAGCAGTTCTTC
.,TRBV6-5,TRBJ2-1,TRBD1,CASTQGVVQFF,TGTGCCAGCACCCAGGGGGTTGTGCAGTTCTTC
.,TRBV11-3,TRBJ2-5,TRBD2,CASSFGGGETQYF,TGTGCCAGCAGCTTTGGGGGGGGAGAGACCCAGTACTTC
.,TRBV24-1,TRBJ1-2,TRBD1,CATSEPTGPTYGYTF,TGTGCCACCAGTGAACCGACAGGGCCCACCTATGGCTACACCTTC
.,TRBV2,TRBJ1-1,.,CASSEDGGTEAFF,TGTGCCAGCAGTGAGGATGGAGGCACTGAAGCTTTCTTT
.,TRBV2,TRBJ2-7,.,CASSETGVPYEQYF,TGTGCCAGCAGTGAAACGGGAGTCCCCTACGAGCAGTACTTC
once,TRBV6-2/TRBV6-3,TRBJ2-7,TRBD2,CASSIAGGSPYEQYF,TGTGCCAGCAGCATAGCGGGAGGGAGCCCCTACGAGCAGTACTTC
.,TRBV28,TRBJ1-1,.,CASRTAINTEAFF,TGTGCCAGTAGGACAGCGATAAACACTGAAGCTTTCTTT
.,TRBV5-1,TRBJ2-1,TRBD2,CASSLASGRASDNEQFF,TGCGCCAGCAGCTTGGCTAGCGGGAGGGCCTCGGACAATGAGCAGTTCTTC
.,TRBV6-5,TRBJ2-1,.,CASSRWTSTYNEQFF,TGTGCCAGCAGCCGGTGGACTTCCACCTACAATGAGCAGTTCTTC